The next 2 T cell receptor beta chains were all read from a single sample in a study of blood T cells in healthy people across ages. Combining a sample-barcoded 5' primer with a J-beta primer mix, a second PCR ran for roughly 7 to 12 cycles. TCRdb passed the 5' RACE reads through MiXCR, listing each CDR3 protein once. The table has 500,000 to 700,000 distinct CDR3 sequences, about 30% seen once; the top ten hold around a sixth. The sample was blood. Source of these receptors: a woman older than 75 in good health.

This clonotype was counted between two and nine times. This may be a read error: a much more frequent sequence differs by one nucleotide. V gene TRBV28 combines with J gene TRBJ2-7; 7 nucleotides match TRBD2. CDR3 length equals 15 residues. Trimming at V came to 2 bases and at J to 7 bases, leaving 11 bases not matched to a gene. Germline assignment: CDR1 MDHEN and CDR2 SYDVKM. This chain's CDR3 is CASSLAGDLDNEQYF. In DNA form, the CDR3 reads TGTGCCAGCAGTTTAGCGGGGGACCTAGACAATGAGCAGTACTTC.

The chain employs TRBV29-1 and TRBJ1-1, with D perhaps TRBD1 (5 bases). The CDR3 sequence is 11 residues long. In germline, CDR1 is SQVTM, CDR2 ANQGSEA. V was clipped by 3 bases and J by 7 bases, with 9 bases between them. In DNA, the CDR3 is TGCAGCGTTGAGGGGGATTTTGAAGCTTTCTTT. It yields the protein CSVEGDFEAFF.